This TCR beta chain was obtained from a study of T cells in Graves' hyperthyroidism and ophthalmopathy. This clonotype was picked up many times. This CDR3 is 13 amino acids long. The ends were cut back, 1 base at V and 6 bases at J, with 9 bases in the middle. In germline, CDR1 is KGHSH, CDR2 LQKENI. In patients aged 18 to 65, hyperthyroidism was newly diagnosed, with duration under 2 months. Amplification of TCR beta CDR3 regions was performed using RNA transcripts as template. HTBI primers were used for first-round RT-PCR of the TCR CDR3. TCRdb re-called the multiplex PCR reads with MiXCR, one entry per CDR3 protein. The table lists 370,000 or so distinct CDR3 sequences, 20% to 30% of them singletons.

The chain employs TRBV18 and TRBJ1-2; no clear D gene. This clonotype originated in a man in his fifties with Graves' hyperthyroidism. Sequencing was carried out using blood. The CDR3 loop is CASSPRAVDGYTF. Written as DNA, the CDR3 is TGTGCCAGCTCACCACGGGCGGTGGATGGCTACACCTTC.